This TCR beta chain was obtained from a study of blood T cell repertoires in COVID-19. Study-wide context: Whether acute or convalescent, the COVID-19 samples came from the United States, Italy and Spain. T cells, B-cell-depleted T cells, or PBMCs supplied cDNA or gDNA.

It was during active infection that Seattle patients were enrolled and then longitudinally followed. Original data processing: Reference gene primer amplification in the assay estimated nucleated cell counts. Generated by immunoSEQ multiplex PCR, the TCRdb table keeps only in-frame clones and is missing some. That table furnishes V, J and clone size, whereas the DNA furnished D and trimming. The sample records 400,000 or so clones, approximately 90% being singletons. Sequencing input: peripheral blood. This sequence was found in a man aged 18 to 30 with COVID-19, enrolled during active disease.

The CDR3 spells CASSIGLEATEQYF. In nucleotides, the CDR3 is TGCGCCAGCAGCATAGGACTAGAGGCCACCGAGCAGTACTTC. The chain uses TRBV5-1 and TRBJ2-7; 7 positions match TRBD2. Trimming cost V 4 bases and J 6 bases; bases outside gene matches: 10. The CDR3 consists of 14 residues. The germline V gene encodes CDR1 SGHRS and CDR2 YFSETQ. Together with reference TRBV5-1 and TRBJ2-7, the CDR3 gives the full variable domain: KAGVTQTPRYLIKTRGQQVTLSCSPISGHRSVSWYQQTPGQGLQFLFEYFSETQRNKGNFPGRFSGRQFSNSRSEMNVSTLELGDSALYLCASSIGLEATEQYFGPGTRLTVT.